This T cell receptor (beta chain) was obtained from a study of blood T cell repertoires in COVID-19. As for the study in general: COVID-19 samples from acute and convalescent phases originated in the United States, Italy and Spain.

The table came from immunoSEQ multiplex PCR; TCRdb's copy has only in-frame clones and leaves some out. The repertoire holds 150,000 or so clones, with approximately 90% as singletons. The origin of this receptor is a woman aged 25 to 39 with acute COVID-19. Sequencing was done on a sample of PBMCs or T cells enriched from blood (not recorded which).

Here the CDR3 DNA reads TGTGCCAGCGGGTTAATAGGGGAAGGCTACACCTTC. It specifies CASGLIGEGYTF. This chain joins TRBV2 and TRBJ1-2; possibly TRBD1 for D (5 bases). V dropped 8 bases and J dropped 8 bases, with 15 bases sitting between them. Germline V gene lookup returns CDR1 SNHLY and CDR2 FYNNEI. The CDR3 extends over 12 amino acids.